This TCR beta chain was captured in a study of blood T cell repertoires in COVID-19. At the level of the study: Researchers got acute and convalescent COVID-19 samples from the United States, Italy and Spain.

The method was immunoSEQ multiplex PCR; TCRdb's version includes in-frame clones alone and lacks a portion of them. This sample has approximately 200,000 clones, with roughly four fifths found just once. The CDR3 totals 16 residues. V dropped 0 bases and J dropped 7 bases, with 16 bases sitting between them. Germline values: CDR1 LGHDT, CDR2 YNNKEL (reference sequence). Sequencing input: PBMCs or T cells enriched from blood (not recorded which). The sequence was collected from a man in his sixties who had recovered from COVID-19. The chain carries TRBV3-1 (or the pseudogene TRBV3-2) and TRBJ2-1; D is unresolved. The CDR3 protein is CASSQDVGGQVNEQFF. The CDR3 bases are TGTGCCAGCAGCCAAGATGTGGGTGGTCAGGTGAATGAGCAGTTCTTC.